A single sample is the source of the 28 T cell receptor beta chains below, sequenced in a study of patients and donors after allogeneic stem cell transplantation. TCRdb called the RT-PCR reads again in MiXCR, with one record for every CDR3 protein. The sample contains about 1,600 distinct CDR3 sequences, around a fifth of which appear only once. The sequenced sample consisted of blood, either unsorted or a sorted T cell fraction (not recorded which). Receptors were obtained from a human donor who was either an allogeneic HSCT recipient or a stem cell or donor lymphocyte infusion donor (not recorded which). It is not recorded whose cells these are; they may come from a transplant donor.

This clonotype was seen a few times. This sequence joins TRBV21-1 and TRBJ2-7. TRBV21-1 is reported as a pseudogene. The CDR3 spans 12 residues. DNA of the CDR3: TGTGCCAGCAGCAAAGCTGAGCACCGAAAGTACTTC. Residues: CASSKAEHRKYF.

By share, this clonotype ranks as large. The chain combines TRBV6-5 with TRBJ1-2; D remains ambiguous. Germline assignment: CDR1 MNHEY and CDR2 SVGAGI. The CDR3 totals 14 residues. Trimming left V 2 bases short and J 4 bases short, with 11 bases between. The DNA for the CDR3 is TGTGCCAGCAGTTACGGTGGCCAGCCCTATGGCTACACCTTC. Encoded protein: CASSYGGQPYGYTF.

This clonotype was seen only a few times. This chain connects TRBV27 to TRBJ1-2; D unclear. This CDR3 region has 16 residues. Germline V gene lookup returns CDR1 MNHEY and CDR2 SMNVEV (reference sequence). Trimming left V 4 bases short and J 1 base short, with 16 bases between. The CDR3 bases are TGTGCCAGCAGTTATAAGGGCCGGGGAGATAACTATGGCTACACCTTC. This translates into CASSYKGRGDNYGYTF.

In its sample, this clonotype is medium-sized (0.01 to 0.1%). This chain connects TRBV7-6 to TRBJ1-5, with unresolved D. The CDR3 runs 15 residues. Trimming pared 0 bases from V and 0 bases from J, leaving 6 bases between. In germline, CDR1 is SGHVS, CDR2 FNYEAQ. CDR3 residues: CASSLAPNSNQPQHF. The CDR3 DNA is TGTGCCAGCAGCTTAGCCCCAAATAGCAATCAGCCCCAGCATTTT.

By share, this clonotype ranks as large. The chain carries TRBV5-1 and TRBJ2-7, with TRBD1 matching over 9 bases. There are 14 residues in the CDR3. Trimming at V came to 4 bases and at J to 5 bases, leaving 7 bases not matched to a gene. CDR1 and CDR2 from the germline V gene are SGHRS and YFSETQ. The CDR3 DNA follows: TGCGCCAGCAGCCGGGACAGGGCAAGAAACGAGCAGTACTTC. This translates into CASSRDRARNEQYF.

This clonotype was detected only a few times. The rearrangement joins TRBV20-1 to TRBJ2-7, with TRBD2 matching 8 bases. V dropped 1 base and J dropped 6; count of bases not matched to a gene: 5. This CDR3 is 13 amino acids long. Germline CDR1 reads DFQATT; CDR2 reads SNEGSKA (reference sequence). The CDR3 nucleotides read TGCAGTGCTAGAGTGGGACTAGTCGGCGAGCAGTACTTC. Translating it yields CSARVGLVGEQYF.

V gene TRBV20-1 combines with J gene TRBJ2-3; 9 bases line up with TRBD2. The CDR3 runs to 13 residues. Trimming cost V 3 bases and J 6 bases; bases outside gene matches: 4. CDR1 and CDR2 (germline): DFQATT, SNEGSKA (reference sequence). The CDR3 DNA sequence: TGCAGTGCTAGGCTAGCGGGACTGGATACGCAGTATTTT. Its translation is CSARLAGLDTQYF.

V gene TRBV12-2 combines with J gene TRBJ1-4. TRBV12-2 is flagged as a pseudogene. This CDR3 has 12 amino acids. CDR3 sequence: CARGSPCEKLFF. CDR3 DNA: TGTGCAAGGGGCAGTCCGTGCGAAAAACTGTTTTTT.

The chain links TRBV12-3 or TRBV12-4 to TRBJ1-2; D gene uncertain. The V end lost 5 bases, the J end lost 3 bases, and 13 bases lay between the germline ends. This CDR3 region has 14 residues. The CDR3 DNA is TGTGCCAGCAGTCGGACCCGGACCTACTATGGCTACACCTTC. Translation: CASSRTRTYYGYTF.

The gene calls are TRBV5-1 and TRBJ2-7, with TRBD1 identical over 9 bases. The germline CDR1 and CDR2 sequences are SGHRS and YFSETQ. This CDR3 comprises 14 residues. The V and J ends lost 4 bases and 0 bases, in that order; junction bases with no gene match: 2. CDR3 residues: CASSTGGASYEQYF. CDR3 in DNA: TGCGCCAGCAGCACAGGGGGCGCCTCCTACGAGCAGTACTTC.

The rearrangement uses TRBV5-1 and TRBJ2-7, with D possibly TRBD2 on 5 matching bases. V shed 4 bases and J shed 2 bases, with 13 bases lying between them. This CDR3 comprises 14 residues. Germline loops: CDR1 SGHRS, CDR2 YFSETQ. The CDR3: CASSPGGGTYEQYF. The CDR3 DNA reads TGCGCCAGCAGCCCCGGTGGAGGTACCTACGAGCAGTACTTC.

About this clonotype: Mismatch with germline at one junction end may stem from a read error. The rearrangement joins TRBV4-1 to TRBJ2-3; D is possibly TRBD2 (7 bases). This CDR3 has 15 amino acids. The V gene's germline CDR1 is MGHRA and CDR2 YSYEKL. The CDR3 loop is CARSQDREGADTQYF. The DNA of the CDR3 is TGCGCCAGAAGCCAAGATAGGGAGGGGGCAGATACGCAGTATTTT.

This clonotype is medium-sized (0.01 to 0.1%) in the sample. V usage is TRBV30 and J usage is TRBJ1-1; TRBD1 might be the D (6 bases). The germline V and J ends were trimmed by 4 bases and 1 base, with 13 bases remaining between them. CDR3 length equals 14 residues. The germline gives CDR1 GTSNPN, CDR2 SVGIG (reference sequence). CDR3 sequence: CAWKQGNWNTEAFF. CDR3 DNA: TGTGCCTGGAAACAGGGTAACTGGAACACTGAAGCTTTCTTT.

This clonotype has more than one count but fewer than ten. This chain uses TRBV6-5 with TRBJ2-5, with 8 bases matching TRBD2. V was clipped by 5 bases and J by 7 bases; unmatched bases: 3. The CDR3 has 12 residues. Per the germline V gene, CDR1 is MNHEY and CDR2 is SVGAGI. CDR3: CASSTLAGTQYF. The DNA of the CDR3 is TGTGCCAGCAGTACCCTAGCGGGGACCCAGTACTTC.

The rearrangement links TRBV7-2 to TRBJ2-6; D is undetermined. The CDR3 has 15 amino acids. The V end lost 3 bases, the J end lost 3 bases, and 9 bases lay between the germline ends. Germline CDR1 SGHTA, CDR2 FQGNSA. As DNA, the CDR3 is TGTGCCAGCAGCTTTCAGGAAGTTGGGGCCAACGTCCTGACTTTC. Its protein is CASSFQEVGANVLTF.

This sequence joins TRBV28 and TRBJ2-7; TRBD2 is a possible D gene (5 bases). CDR3 length: 14 amino acids. Germline lookup yields CDR1 MDHEN and CDR2 SYDVKM. The V end lost 3 bases, the J end lost 0 bases, and 9 bases lay between the germline ends. As DNA, the CDR3 is TGTGCCAGCAGTTTTTCGGGGAGCTCCTACGAGCAGTACTTC. This codes for CASSFSGSSYEQYF.

A few counts support this clonotype. This chain uses TRBV2 with TRBJ1-5; 7 bases agree with TRBD1. Losses at the gene ends were 7 bases for V and 1 base for J; bases not matched to a gene: 13. Germline V gene lookup returns CDR1 SNHLY and CDR2 FYNNEI. This CDR3 has 17 residues. The CDR3 sequence: CASTPRDRGGSNQPQHF. CDR3 sequence (DNA): TGTGCCAGCACCCCCAGGGACAGAGGTGGGAGCAATCAGCCCCAGCATTTT. The full variable domain, in which reference TRBV2 and TRBJ1-5 provide the parts outside the CDR3, is EPEVTQTPSHQVTQMGQEVILRCVPISNHLYFYWYRQILGQKVEFLVSFYNNEISEKSEIFDDQFSVERPDGSNFTLKIRSTKLEDSAMYFCASTPRDRGGSNQPQHFGDGTRLSIL.

This chain joins TRBV27 and TRBJ1-1, with a possible D match to TRBD1 (5 bases). Per germline, CDR1 MNHEY and CDR2 SMNVEV (reference sequence). The CDR3 runs 13 residues. Trimming stripped 2 bases from V and 5 bases from J, with 9 bases between. CDR3 sequence (DNA): TGTGCCAGCAGTTTACAAGGGGCGACTGAAGCTTTCTTT. Translated: CASSLQGATEAFF.

This clonotype occurred a few times. The chain has TRBV11-3 and TRBJ1-1, with 7 bases aligning to TRBD1. The V segment lost 6 bases and the J segment 11 bases; nucleotides outside the gene matches: 6. Germline CDR1 is SGHNT and CDR2 is YENEEA. The CDR3 runs to 11 residues. CDR3 sequence: CASSRDRVAFF. CDR3 bases: TGTGCCAGCAGTCGAGACAGGGTTGCTTTCTTT. Using reference TRBV11-3 and TRBJ1-1 for the parts outside the CDR3, the full variable domain is EAGVVQSPRYKIIEKKQPVAFWCNPISGHNTLYWYLQNLGQGPELLIRYENEEAVDDSQLPKDRFSAERLKGVDSTLKIQPAELGDSAVYLCASSRDRVAFFGQGTRLTVV.

By its share, this clonotype is large (0.1 to 1%). One junction end does not reproduce the germline sequence, and a read error may be involved. This chain connects TRBV18 to TRBJ2-7; 10 bases map to TRBD2. Germline assignment: CDR1 KGHSH and CDR2 LQKENI. The CDR3 is 13 residues long. The CDR3 protein is CASSPPTGLASHF. The CDR3 nucleotides are TGTGCCAGCTCACCACCGACGGGACTAGCGTCCCACTTC. The complete variable domain, with remaining parts taken from reference TRBV18 and TRBJ2-7, reads NAGVMQNPRHLVRRRGQEARLRCSPMKGHSHVYWYRQLPEEGLKFMVYLQKENIIDESGMPKERFSAEFPKEGPSILRIQQVVRGDSAAYFCASSPPTGLASHFGPGTRLTVT.

This clonotype was detected a few times. The CDR3 is CASSYPEGQTYEQYF. As DNA, the CDR3 is TGTGCCAGCAGTTACCCCGAAGGACAGACCTACGAGCAGTACTTC. The rearrangement joins TRBV6-2 or TRBV6-3 to TRBJ2-7, with a tentative D call TRBD1 (6 bases). This CDR3 is 15 amino acids long. Trimming shortened V by 2 bases and J by 2 bases, and 13 bases separated the two germline ends. CDR1 is MNHEY and CDR2 is SVGEGT in the germline V gene.

The chain employs TRBV6-9 and TRBJ1-1, with 7 bases that match TRBD1. The CDR3 sequence is 15 residues long. Germline V CDR1 and CDR2: MNHGY, SVAAGI. The V gene end was trimmed by 6 bases and the J gene end by 0 bases; junction bases not matched to a gene: 7. CDR3 amino acids: CASSDRDNLNTEAFF. The CDR3 DNA reads TGTGCCAGCAGCGACAGGGATAACCTGAACACTGAAGCTTTCTTT.

By share, this clonotype counts as large. The rearrangement uses TRBV5-5 and TRBJ1-1; 8 nucleotides line up with TRBD1. Germline V CDR1 and CDR2: SGHKS, YYEKEE (reference sequence). The CDR3 runs 14 residues. Losses at the gene ends were 4 bases for V and 0 bases for J; bases not matched to a gene: 2. The CDR3 DNA reads TGTGCCAGCAGCAACAGGGGGGTGAACACTGAAGCTTTCTTT. It is translated as CASSNRGVNTEAFF.

This CDR3 reads CASSTGQVPYEQYF. The CDR3 DNA is TGCGCCAGCAGCACCGGACAGGTCCCCTACGAGCAGTACTTC. The genes are TRBV5-1 and TRBJ2-7, with 7 bases aligning to TRBD1. Germline V gene lookup returns CDR1 SGHRS and CDR2 YFSETQ. V dropped 4 bases and J dropped 2; count of bases not matched to a gene: 6. This CDR3 is built from 14 residues.

The rearrangement links TRBV7-6 to TRBJ2-5; D gene ambiguous. Germline assignment: CDR1 SGHVS and CDR2 FNYEAQ. The CDR3 is 14 amino acids. V lost 3 bases, J lost 0 bases, and 8 bases lay in between. CDR3 in DNA: TGTGCCAGCAGCTTTAAGCAGTACCAAGAGACCCAGTACTTC. Translated, it gives CASSFKQYQETQYF.

The chain uses TRBV7-2 and TRBJ2-5, with a possible D match to TRBD2 (6 bases). This CDR3 region has 14 residues. Per germline, CDR1 SGHTA and CDR2 FQGNSA. V lost 1 base, J lost 4 bases, and 10 bases lay in between. The CDR3 here is CASSLGLASETQYF. The CDR3 DNA reads as TGTGCCAGCAGCTTAGGGCTAGCGTCAGAGACCCAGTACTTC.

The chain joins TRBV10-3 to TRBJ2-7, with D maybe TRBD2 (6 bases). Germline CDR1 is ENHRY and CDR2 is SYGVKD. V lost 2 bases, J lost 5 bases, and 13 bases lay in between. The CDR3 has 14 residues. The CDR3 sequence is CAISEQEGTDEQYF. CDR3 nucleotides: TGTGCCATCAGTGAGCAGGAGGGTACCGACGAGCAGTACTTC.

This clonotype has a handful of counts. The chain is built from TRBV12-3 or TRBV12-4 and TRBJ2-1, with a tentative D call TRBD2 (6 bases). Trimming removed 1 base from V and 3 bases from J, with 10 bases in between. The CDR3 covers 15 residues. CDR3 in DNA: TGTGCCAGCAGTTTAGGCGGGGCAGGCTACAATGAGCAGTTCTTC. Protein: CASSLGGAGYNEQFF.